The present TCR beta chain was sequenced within a study of cytomegalovirus exposure and HLA in healthy donors. Use of 60 Vbeta and 13 Jbeta primers characterized the PCR. Profiling relied on immunoSEQ multiplex PCR, and the TCRdb table lists in-frame clones only, not all of them. The table lists some 100,000 clones, 69% of them singletons. V lost 0 bases to trimming and J lost 4 bases, with 13 bases between them. The germline gives CDR1 SGDLS, CDR2 YYNGEE. This CDR3 has 15 residues. The chain links TRBV9 to TRBJ1-2; perhaps TRBD1 as D (6 bases). The sequenced sample consisted of PBMCs. The clonotype originates from a woman in her seventies in good health and CMV-seropositive. The CDR3 DNA is TGTGCCAGCAGCGTAGGAGGGGGTGAAAGCTATGGCTACACCTTC. It is translated as CASSVGGGESYGYTF. Drawing the rest from reference TRBV9 and TRBJ1-2, the complete variable domain is DSGVTQTPKHLITATGQRVTLRCSPRSGDLSVYWYQQSLDQGLQFLIQYYNGEERAKGNILERFSAQQFPDLHSELNLSSLELGDSALYFCASSVGGGESYGYTFGSGTRLTVV.